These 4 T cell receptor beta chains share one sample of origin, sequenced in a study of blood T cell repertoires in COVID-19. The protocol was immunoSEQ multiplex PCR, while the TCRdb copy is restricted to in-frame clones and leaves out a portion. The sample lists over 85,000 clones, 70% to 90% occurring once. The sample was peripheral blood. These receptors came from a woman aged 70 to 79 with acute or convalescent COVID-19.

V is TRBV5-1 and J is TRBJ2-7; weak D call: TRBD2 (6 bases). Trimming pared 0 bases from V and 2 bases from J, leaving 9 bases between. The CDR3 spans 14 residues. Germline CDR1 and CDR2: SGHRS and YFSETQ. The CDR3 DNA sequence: TGCGCCAGCAGCTTGGTTAGCGGTACCTACGAGCAGTACTTC. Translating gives CASSLVSGTYEQYF. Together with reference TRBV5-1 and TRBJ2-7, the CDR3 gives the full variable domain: KAGVTQTPRYLIKTRGQQVTLSCSPISGHRSVSWYQQTPGQGLQFLFEYFSETQRNKGNFPGRFSGRQFSNSRSEMNVSTLELGDSALYLCASSLVSGTYEQYFGPGTRLTVT.

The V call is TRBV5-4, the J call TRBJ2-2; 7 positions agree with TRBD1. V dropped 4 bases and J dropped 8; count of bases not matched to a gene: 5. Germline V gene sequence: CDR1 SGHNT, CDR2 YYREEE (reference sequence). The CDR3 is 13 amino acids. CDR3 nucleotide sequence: TGTGCCAGCAGCCGCGACAGGGCGGGGGAGCTGTTTTTT. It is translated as CASSRDRAGELFF.

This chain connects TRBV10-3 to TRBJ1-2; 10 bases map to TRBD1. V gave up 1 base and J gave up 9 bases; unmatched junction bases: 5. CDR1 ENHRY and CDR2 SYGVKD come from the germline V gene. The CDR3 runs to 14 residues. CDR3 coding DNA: TGTGCCATCAGTGAGTTGACAGGGGGCCGTAGCTACACCTTC. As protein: CAISELTGGRSYTF.

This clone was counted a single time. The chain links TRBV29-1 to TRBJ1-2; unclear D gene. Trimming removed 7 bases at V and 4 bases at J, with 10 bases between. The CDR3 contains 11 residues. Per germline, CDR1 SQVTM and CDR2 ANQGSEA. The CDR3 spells CSATSTYGYTF. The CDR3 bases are TGCAGCGCCACTTCTACCTATGGCTACACCTTC.